This TCR beta chain originates from a study of blood T cell repertoires in COVID-19. Study information: The analysed material was cDNA or gDNA that came from T cells, B-cell-depleted T cells, or PBMCs.

In the study's own analysis: Counts of nucleated cells, estimated from reference gene primer amplification, were obtained. The protocol was immunoSEQ multiplex PCR, while the TCRdb copy is restricted to in-frame clones and leaves out a portion. V, J and clone size are those of that table, while D and trimming were read from the DNA. The sample lists 150,000 to 170,000 clones; 80% to 90% were seen once. Cohort placement rested on clinical history that participants reported themselves. The germline gives CDR1 LGHNA, CDR2 YSLEER. With V trimmed by 0 bases and J by 2 bases, 7 bases remained unmatched. The CDR3 is 17 residues long.

The receptor was isolated from a man aged 45 to 65 who had recovered from COVID-19. Sample: PBMCs or T cells enriched from blood (not recorded which). The chain couples TRBV4-3 to TRBJ2-3; 8 positions agree with TRBD2. The CDR3 sequence: CASSQDGAGGLTDTQYF. CDR3 in DNA: TGCGCCAGCAGCCAAGATGGGGCGGGGGGTCTCACAGATACGCAGTATTTT.